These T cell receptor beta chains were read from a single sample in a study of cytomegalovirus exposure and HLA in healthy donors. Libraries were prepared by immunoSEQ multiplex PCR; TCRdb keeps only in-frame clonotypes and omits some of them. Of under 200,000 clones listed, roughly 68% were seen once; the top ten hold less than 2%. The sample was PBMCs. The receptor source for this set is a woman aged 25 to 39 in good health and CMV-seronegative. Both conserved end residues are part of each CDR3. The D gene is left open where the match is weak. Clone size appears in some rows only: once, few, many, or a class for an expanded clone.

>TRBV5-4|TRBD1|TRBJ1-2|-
TGTGCCAGCAGCTTAGGTACAGGGGAAGGGTATGGCTACACCTTC
CASSLGTGEGYGYTF
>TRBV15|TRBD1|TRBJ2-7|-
TGTGCCACCAGCATCCCCCGGGACAGGCCCTACGAGCAGTACTTC
CATSIPRDRPYEQYF
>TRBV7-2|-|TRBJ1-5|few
TGTGCCAGCAGCTTGGACAAGAAATTTCAGCCCCAGCATTTT
CASSLDKKFQPQHF
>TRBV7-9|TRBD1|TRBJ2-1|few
TGTGCCAGCAGCCCTTGGGACAGGGAGCAGTTCTTC
CASSPWDREQFF
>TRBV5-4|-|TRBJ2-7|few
TGTGCCAGCAGCTTGGTAAGCGACGAGCAGTACTTC
CASSLVSDEQYF
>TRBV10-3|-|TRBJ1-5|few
TGTGCCATCAGTGAGGGCCTTAATCAGCCCCAGCATTTT
CAISEGLNQPQHF
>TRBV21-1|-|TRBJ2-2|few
TGTGCCAGCAGCGGTAGTAGAGGGATAAGCGGGAGTGCCGGGGAGCTGTTTTTT
CASSGSRGISGSAGELFF
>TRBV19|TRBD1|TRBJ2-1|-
TGTGCCAGTAGCCTACAGGGGGGCAGCTCCTACAATGAGCAGTTCTTC
CASSLQGGSSYNEQFF
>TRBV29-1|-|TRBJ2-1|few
TGCAGCGTTGAACTCACAGCCTACAATGAGCAGTTCTTC
CSVELTAYNEQFF
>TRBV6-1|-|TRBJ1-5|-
TGTGCCAGCAGTGAAAAATTTCCGAGTCTCAATCAGCCCCAGCATTTT
CASSEKFPSLNQPQHF
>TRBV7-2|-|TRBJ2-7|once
TGTGCCAGCAGCCGTAGACAGGCTTTCTACGAGCAGTACTTC
CASSRRQAFYEQYF
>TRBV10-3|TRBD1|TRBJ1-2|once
TGTGCCATCAGTGATCAGTTCGGACAGGGGTCCCGTGGCTACACCTTC
CAISDQFGQGSRGYTF
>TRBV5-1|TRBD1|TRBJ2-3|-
TGCGCCAGCAGCTTGGAGGACAGGGGAGGCACAGATACGCAGTATTTT
CASSLEDRGGTDTQYF
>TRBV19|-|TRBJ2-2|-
TGTGCCAGTAGTATCGGGGACATAAATTATCGGGAGCTGTTTTTT
CASSIGDINYRELFF
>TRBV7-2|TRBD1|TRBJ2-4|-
TGTGCCAGCAGCTCGCAACCGGGACAGGGATTTTACTTC
CASSSQPGQGFYF
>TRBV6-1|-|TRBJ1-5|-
TGTGCCAGCAGTCTGCGGGAGGGCAATCAGCCCCAGCATTTT
CASSLREGNQPQHF
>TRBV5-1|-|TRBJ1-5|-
TGCGCCAGCAGCCCCGACGGACAGCTTTTTAATCAGCCCCAGCATTTT
CASSPDGQLFNQPQHF
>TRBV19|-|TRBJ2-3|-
TGTGCCAGTAGTACACAGGATAGCACAGATACGCAGTATTTT
CASSTQDSTDTQYF
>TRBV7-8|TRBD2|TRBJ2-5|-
TGTGCCAGCAGTACTAGCGGGGCCATAAGAATGGAGACCCAGTACTTC
CASSTSGAIRMETQYF
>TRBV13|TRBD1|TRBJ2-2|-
TGTGCCAGCAGCTTTAGGGGGCCGTACACCGGGGAGCTGTTTTTT
CASSFRGPYTGELFF
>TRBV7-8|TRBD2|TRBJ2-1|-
TGTGCCAGCAGCTTAGGGGGCCGGCCTAGCGGTTACAATGAGCAGTTCTTC
CASSLGGRPSGYNEQFF
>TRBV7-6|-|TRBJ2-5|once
TGTGCCAGCAGCGTGGCCCTTTTCGTCGGGGAGACCCAGTACTTC
CASSVALFVGETQYF
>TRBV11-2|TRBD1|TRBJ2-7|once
TGTGCCAGCAAAGGGACAGGGGACACTCGCCAATACGAGCAGTACTTC
CASKGTGDTRQYEQYF
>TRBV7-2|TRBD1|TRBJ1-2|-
TGTGCCAGCAGCTTAGGGGGGTCAGGGGGCGCTTATGGCTACACCTTC
CASSLGGSGGAYGYTF
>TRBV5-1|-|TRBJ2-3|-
TGCGCCAGCAGCTTCCTAAACAGGGAGGATACGCAGTATTTT
CASSFLNREDTQYF
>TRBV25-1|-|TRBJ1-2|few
TGTGCCAGCACCCCCGGGGGGCGCATCTATGGCTACACCTTC
CASTPGGRIYGYTF
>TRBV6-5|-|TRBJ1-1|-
TGTGCCAGCAGCCTAACAGAGAACACTGAAGCTTTCTTT
CASSLTENTEAFF
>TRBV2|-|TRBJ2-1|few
TGTGCCAGCTTCGAGAGCTCCTACAATGAGCAGTTCTTC
CASFESSYNEQFF
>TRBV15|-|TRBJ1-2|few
TGTGCCACCAGCACGGACAGTTACTATGGCTACACCTTC
CATSTDSYYGYTF
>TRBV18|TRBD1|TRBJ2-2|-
TGTGCCAGCTCACCGACAGGGCAAACCGGGGAGCTGTTTTTT
CASSPTGQTGELFF
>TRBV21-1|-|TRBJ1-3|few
TGTGCCAGCAGCCGAGTCAGGGACTGCTCTGGAAACACCATATATTTT
CASSRVRDCSGNTIYF
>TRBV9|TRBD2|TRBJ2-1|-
TGTGCCAGCAGCTGGGGACTAGGATACAATGAGCAGTTCTTC
CASSWGLGYNEQFF
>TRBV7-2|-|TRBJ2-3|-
TGTGCCAGCAGCTTACCGGGCGGGATGATGAGCACAGATACGCAGTATTTT
CASSLPGGMMSTDTQYF
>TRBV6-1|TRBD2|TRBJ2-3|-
TGTGCCAGCAGTGCAGGGAGGGTCTACACAGATACGCAGTATTTT
CASSAGRVYTDTQYF
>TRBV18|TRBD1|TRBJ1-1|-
TGTGCCAGCTCACCCCCCGGACAGGGTGACACTGAAGCTTTCTTT
CASSPPGQGDTEAFF
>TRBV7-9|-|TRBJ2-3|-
TGTGCCAGCGACCTTGCCGGGGGACTTGTGGGAGATACGCAGTATTTT
CASDLAGGLVGDTQYF
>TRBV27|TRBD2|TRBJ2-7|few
TGTGCCAGCAGACCGATTAGCGGGAGACTCTACGAGCAGTACTTC
CASRPISGRLYEQYF
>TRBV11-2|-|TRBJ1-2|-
TGTGCCAGCAGCTTAGACGAGATTATGGGGCCTAACTATGGCTACACCTTC
CASSLDEIMGPNYGYTF
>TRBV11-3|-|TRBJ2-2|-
TGTGCCAGCAGCTTCGGGGGACCGAACACCGGGGAGCTGTTTTTT
CASSFGGPNTGELFF
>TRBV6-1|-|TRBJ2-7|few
TGTGCCAGCAGCAACTATTACGAGCAGTACTTC
CASSNYYEQYF
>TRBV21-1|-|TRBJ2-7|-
TGTGCCAGCAGCAGAGGGGGACAGGGTGAATTTTTTGACTACGAGCAGTACTTC
CASSRGGQGEFFDYEQYF
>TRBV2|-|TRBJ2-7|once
TGTGCCAGCAGACCCACAGTTTACTCCTACGAGCAGTACTTC
CASRPTVYSYEQYF
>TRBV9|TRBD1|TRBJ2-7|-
TGTGCCAGCAGCGTAGACAGGGGGTCCTACGAGCAGTACTTC
CASSVDRGSYEQYF
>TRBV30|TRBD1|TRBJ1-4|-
TGTGCCTGGCAGACAGGGGATAATGAAAAACTGTTTTTT
CAWQTGDNEKLFF
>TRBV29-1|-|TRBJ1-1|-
TGCAGCGTTACCCCCAGGGGTGGCACTGAAGCTTTCTTT
CSVTPRGGTEAFF
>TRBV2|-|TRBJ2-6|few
TGTGCCAGCTTAGATAGGGGGGGTCTCTCTGGGGCCAACGTCCTGACTTTC
CASLDRGGLSGANVLTF
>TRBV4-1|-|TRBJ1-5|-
TGCGCCAGCAGCCAAGCGGAGGGCAGAGATAATCAGCCCCAGCATTTT
CASSQAEGRDNQPQHF